Sequencing of this T cell receptor (beta chain) was carried out in a study of metastatic and nonmetastatic thyroid tumors. The germline V gene encodes CDR1 MDHEN and CDR2 SYDVKM. The CDR3 has 14 amino acids. The V gene lost 5 bases and the J gene lost 6 bases, with 17 bases spanning the gap. Ten or more counts support this clone. From the PCR reads, TCRdb re-called clones with MiXCR. The data hold 53,000 or so clones, with around 20% observed a single time. Patients were all untreated before their thyroid surgery. The sample was blood. V gene TRBV28 combines with J gene TRBJ2-7, with TRBD1 as a possible D gene (6 bases). The receptor was derived from a female donor with papillary thyroid cancer or a benign thyroid nodule (not recorded which). Some clones in this sample may be carry-over from other donors' samples. CDR3 bases: TGTGCCAGCAGTCCTGGACAGTTACTAGGCGAGCAGTACTTC. It codes for CASSPGQLLGEQYF.